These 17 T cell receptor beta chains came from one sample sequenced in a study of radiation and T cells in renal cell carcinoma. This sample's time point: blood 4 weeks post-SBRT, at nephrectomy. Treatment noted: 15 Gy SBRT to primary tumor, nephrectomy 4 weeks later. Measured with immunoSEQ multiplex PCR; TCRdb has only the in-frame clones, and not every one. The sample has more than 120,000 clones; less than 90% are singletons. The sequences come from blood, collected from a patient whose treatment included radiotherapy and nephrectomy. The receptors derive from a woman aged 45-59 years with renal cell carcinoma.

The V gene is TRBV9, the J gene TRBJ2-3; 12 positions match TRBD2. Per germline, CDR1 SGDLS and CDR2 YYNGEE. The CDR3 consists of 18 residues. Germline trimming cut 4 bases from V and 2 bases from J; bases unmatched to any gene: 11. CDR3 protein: CASSIRTSGETFTDTQYF. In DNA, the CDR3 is TGTGCCAGCAGCATACGGACTAGCGGGGAGACCTTCACAGATACGCAGTATTTT.

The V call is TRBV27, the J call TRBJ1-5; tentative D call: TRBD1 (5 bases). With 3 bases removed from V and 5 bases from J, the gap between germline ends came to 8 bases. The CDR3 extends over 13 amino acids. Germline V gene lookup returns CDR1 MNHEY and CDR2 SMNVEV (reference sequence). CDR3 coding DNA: TGTGCCAGCAGTTTGGGGGGTTATCAGCCCCAGCATTTT. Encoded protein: CASSLGGYQPQHF.

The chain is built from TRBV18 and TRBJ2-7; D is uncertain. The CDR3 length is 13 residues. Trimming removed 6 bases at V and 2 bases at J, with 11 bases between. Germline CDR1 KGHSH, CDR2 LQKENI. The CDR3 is CASSTSGPYEQYF. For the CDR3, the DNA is TGTGCCAGCTCGACGTCCGGCCCCTACGAGCAGTACTTC.

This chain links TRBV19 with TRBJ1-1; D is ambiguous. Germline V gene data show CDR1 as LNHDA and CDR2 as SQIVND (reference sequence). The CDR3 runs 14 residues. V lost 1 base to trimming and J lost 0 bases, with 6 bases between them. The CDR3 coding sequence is TGTGCCAGTAGTATAGGGTGGATGAACACTGAAGCTTTCTTT. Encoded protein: CASSIGWMNTEAFF.

The CDR3 DNA reads as TGTGCCAGCAGTGAAGCGGCAGGGAGAATCGCTGAAGCTTTCTTT. Translating gives CASSEAAGRIAEAFF. The chain combines TRBV6-1 with TRBJ1-1; the D gene is possibly TRBD1 (5 bases). The CDR3 sequence is 15 residues long. CDR1 MNHNS and CDR2 SASEGT come from the germline V gene. Deletions cut 0 bases from V and 6 bases from J, with 14 bases between.

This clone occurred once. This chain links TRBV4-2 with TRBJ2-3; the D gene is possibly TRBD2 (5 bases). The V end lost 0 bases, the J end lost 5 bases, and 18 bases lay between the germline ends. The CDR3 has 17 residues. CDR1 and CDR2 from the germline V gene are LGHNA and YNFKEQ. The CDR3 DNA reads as TGTGCCAGCAGCCAAGATAGCGCTTTTTCCGTAAGAGATACGCAGTATTTT. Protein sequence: CASSQDSAFSVRDTQYF.

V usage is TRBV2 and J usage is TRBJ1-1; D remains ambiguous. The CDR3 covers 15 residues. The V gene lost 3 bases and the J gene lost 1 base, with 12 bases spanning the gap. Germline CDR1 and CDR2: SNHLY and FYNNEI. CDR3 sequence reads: CASSEQSPSNTEAFF. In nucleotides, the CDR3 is TGTGCCAGCAGTGAGCAGTCACCCTCGAACACTGAAGCTTTCTTT.

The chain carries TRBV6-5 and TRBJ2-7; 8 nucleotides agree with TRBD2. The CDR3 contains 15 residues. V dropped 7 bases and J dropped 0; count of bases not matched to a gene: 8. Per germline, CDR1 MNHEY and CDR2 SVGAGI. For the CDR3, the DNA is TGTGCCAGCATCCCAAGCGGGGGAAGCTCCTACGAGCAGTACTTC. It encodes CASIPSGGSSYEQYF.

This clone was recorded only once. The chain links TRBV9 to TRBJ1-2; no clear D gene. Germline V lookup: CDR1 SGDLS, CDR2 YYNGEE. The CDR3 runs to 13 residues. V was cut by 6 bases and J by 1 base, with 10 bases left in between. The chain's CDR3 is CASTKGFNYGYTF. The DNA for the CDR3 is TGTGCCAGCACGAAGGGTTTTAACTATGGCTACACCTTC.

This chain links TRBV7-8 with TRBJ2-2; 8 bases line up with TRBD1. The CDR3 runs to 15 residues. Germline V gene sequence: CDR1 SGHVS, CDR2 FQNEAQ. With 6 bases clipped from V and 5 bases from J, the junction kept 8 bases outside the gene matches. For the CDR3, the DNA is TGTGCCAGCAGGGCGACAGGGGTGAATACCGGGGAGCTGTTTTTT. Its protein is CASRATGVNTGELFF.

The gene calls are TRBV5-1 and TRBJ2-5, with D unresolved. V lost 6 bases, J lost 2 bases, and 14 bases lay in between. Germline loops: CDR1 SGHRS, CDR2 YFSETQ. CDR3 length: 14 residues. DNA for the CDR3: TGCGCCAGCAAATCGGGCGGAGTACAAGAGACCCAGTACTTC. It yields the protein CASKSGGVQETQYF. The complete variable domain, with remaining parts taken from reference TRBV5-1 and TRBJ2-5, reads KAGVTQTPRYLIKTRGQQVTLSCSPISGHRSVSWYQQTPGQGLQFLFEYFSETQRNKGNFPGRFSGRQFSNSRSEMNVSTLELGDSALYLCASKSGGVQETQYFGPGTRLLVL.

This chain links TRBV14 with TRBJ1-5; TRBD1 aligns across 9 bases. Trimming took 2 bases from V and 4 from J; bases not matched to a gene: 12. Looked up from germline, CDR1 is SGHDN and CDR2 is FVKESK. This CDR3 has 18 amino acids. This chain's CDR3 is CASSQIPPTGGGNQPQHF. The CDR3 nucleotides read TGTGCCAGCAGCCAAATCCCCCCGACAGGGGGAGGGAATCAGCCCCAGCATTTT. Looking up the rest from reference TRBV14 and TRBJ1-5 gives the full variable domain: EAGVTQFPSHSVIEKGQTVTLRCDPISGHDNLYWYRRVMGKEIKFLLHFVKESKQDESGMPNNRFLAERTGGTYSTLKVQPAELEDSGVYFCASSQIPPTGGGNQPQHFGDGTRLSIL.

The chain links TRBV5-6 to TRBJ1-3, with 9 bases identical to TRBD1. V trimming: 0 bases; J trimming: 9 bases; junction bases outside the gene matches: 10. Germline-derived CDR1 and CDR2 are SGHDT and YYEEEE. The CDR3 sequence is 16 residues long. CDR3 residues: CASSLGIQGAEGTIYF. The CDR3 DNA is TGTGCCAGCAGCTTGGGAATACAGGGGGCGGAAGGCACCATATATTTT. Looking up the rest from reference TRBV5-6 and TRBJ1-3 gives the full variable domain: DAGVTQSPTHLIKTRGQQVTLRCSPKSGHDTVSWYQQALGQGPQFIFQYYEEEERQRGNFPDRFSGHQFPNYSSELNVNALLLGDSALYLCASSLGIQGAEGTIYFGEGSWLTVV.

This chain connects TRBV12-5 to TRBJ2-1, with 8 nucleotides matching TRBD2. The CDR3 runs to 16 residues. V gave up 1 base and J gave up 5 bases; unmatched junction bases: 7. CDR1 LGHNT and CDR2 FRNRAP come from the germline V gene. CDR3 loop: CASGLEVGGAHNEQFF. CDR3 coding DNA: TGTGCTAGTGGTTTGGAGGTCGGGGGGGCCCACAATGAGCAGTTCTTC.

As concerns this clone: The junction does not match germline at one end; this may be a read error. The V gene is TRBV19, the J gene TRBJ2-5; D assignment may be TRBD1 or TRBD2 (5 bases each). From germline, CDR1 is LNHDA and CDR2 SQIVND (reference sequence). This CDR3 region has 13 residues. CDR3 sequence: CASSRRDQETQYF. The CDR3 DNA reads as TGTGCCAGTAGTCGACGGGACCAGGAGACCCAGTACTTC.

CDR3 in amino acids: CASSQVAGVRTGELFF. The CDR3 DNA sequence: TGCGCCAGCAGCCAAGTAGCCGGAGTGCGAACCGGGGAGCTGTTTTTT. The rearrangement uses TRBV4-1 and TRBJ2-2; D is unclear. This CDR3 region has 16 residues. V gave up 1 base and J gave up 5 bases, with 14 bases separating them. Germline assignment: CDR1 MGHRA and CDR2 YSYEKL.

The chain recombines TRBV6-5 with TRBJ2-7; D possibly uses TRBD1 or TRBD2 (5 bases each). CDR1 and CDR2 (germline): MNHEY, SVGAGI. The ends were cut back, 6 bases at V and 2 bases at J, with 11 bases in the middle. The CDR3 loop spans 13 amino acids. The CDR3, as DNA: TGTGCCAGCAGCCGGGACCAGACCTACGAGCAGTACTTC. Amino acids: CASSRDQTYEQYF.